These 13 T cell receptor beta chains were sequenced from one sample in a study of immune evolution from preneoplasia to lung adenocarcinoma. The table came from immunoSEQ multiplex PCR; TCRdb's copy has only in-frame clones and leaves some out. Altogether about 3,900 clones are present, 70% to 90% being singletons, with the ten largest covering 5.2%. The specimen sequenced was FFPE minimally invasive lung adenocarcinoma tissue. Every receptor here comes from a donor aged 70 or older with lung adenocarcinoma.

V usage is TRBV28 and J usage is TRBJ2-1, with TRBD2 matching 11 bases. Unmatched junction bases numbered 8, after V lost 7 bases and J lost 6 bases. In germline, CDR1 is MDHEN, CDR2 SYDVKM. The CDR3 covers 15 residues. The CDR3 sequence: CASKQASGRFNEQFF. The CDR3 bases are TGTGCCAGCAAGCAGGCTAGCGGGAGGTTCAATGAGCAGTTCTTC.

This clone has only a few counts. The chain carries TRBV28 and TRBJ1-3, with D tentatively TRBD1 (5 bases). Germline CDR1 and CDR2: MDHEN and SYDVKM. Deletions cut 4 bases from V and 4 bases from J, with 14 bases between. The CDR3 spans 15 residues. The CDR3 here is CASSSPSREGNTIYF. The CDR3 DNA reads TGTGCCAGCAGTTCCCCAAGCAGGGAAGGAAACACCATATATTTT.

The chain recombines TRBV4-1 with TRBJ2-7; 9 nucleotides match TRBD2. The germline gives CDR1 MGHRA, CDR2 YSYEKL. The CDR3 consists of 16 residues. Unmatched junction bases numbered 5, after V lost 0 bases and J lost 2 bases. The CDR3 sequence: CASSQDYGGRAYEQYF. DNA for the CDR3: TGCGCCAGCAGCCAAGATTACGGCGGGAGGGCCTACGAGCAGTACTTC.

V gene TRBV5-4 combines with J gene TRBJ1-2, with D hard to call. The CDR3 is 14 residues long. Germline V gives CDR1 SGHNT, CDR2 YYREEE (reference sequence). Trimming pared 2 bases from V and 3 bases from J, leaving 11 bases between. CDR3 sequence (DNA): TGTGCCAGCAGCTTCGTAGGGTGGGACTATGGCTACACCTTC. This gives the protein CASSFVGWDYGYTF.

The DNA for the CDR3 is TGCAGCGTTTTTTCACCGGGACTAGCGGGGAAACAAGAGACCCAGTACTTC. This encodes CSVFSPGLAGKQETQYF. The rearrangement uses TRBV29-1 and TRBJ2-5; 13 bases agree with TRBD2. V lost 5 bases and J lost 2; bases outside the gene matches: 11. There are 17 residues in the CDR3. Looked up from germline, CDR1 is SQVTM and CDR2 is ANQGSEA.

The CDR3 here is CASKTGTGVPGELFF. DNA for the CDR3: TGTGCCAGTAAAACCGGGACAGGGGTACCCGGGGAGCTGTTTTTT. The V call is TRBV27, the J call TRBJ2-2, with 10 bases aligning to TRBD1. Germline lookup yields CDR1 MNHEY and CDR2 SMNVEV (reference sequence). The CDR3 consists of 15 residues. With 9 bases clipped from V and 6 bases from J, the junction kept 10 bases outside the gene matches.

This clone was seen just once. The chain recombines TRBV29-1 with TRBJ2-3, with D perhaps TRBD2 (5 bases). Germline CDR1 SQVTM, CDR2 ANQGSEA. This CDR3 has 13 amino acids. The germline V and J ends were trimmed by 6 bases and 6 bases, with 16 bases remaining between them. The CDR3 DNA reads TGCAGCGTACGGACTCCCGGTGGGGATACGCAGTATTTT. Translating gives CSVRTPGGDTQYF.

The gene calls are TRBV15 and TRBJ2-7; no clear D gene. The germline V and J ends were trimmed by 4 bases and 7 bases, with 14 bases remaining between them. Germline CDR1 and CDR2: LNHNV and YYDKDF (reference sequence). The CDR3 is 13 amino acids. In DNA, the CDR3 is TGTGCCACCAGCACCTTATCGGACGTAGAGCAGTACTTC. This gives the protein CATSTLSDVEQYF.

The CDR3 protein is CASSQDGLGYTF. The CDR3 DNA follows: TGTGCCAGCAGCCAAGACGGTCTTGGCTACACCTTC. This chain links TRBV14 with TRBJ1-2; D gene uncertain. CDR3 length: 12 amino acids. Germline CDR1 is SGHDN and CDR2 is FVKESK. Trimming stripped 0 bases from V and 7 bases from J, with 6 bases between. The complete variable domain, with remaining parts taken from reference TRBV14 and TRBJ1-2, reads EAGVTQFPSHSVIEKGQTVTLRCDPISGHDNLYWYRRVMGKEIKFLLHFVKESKQDESGMPNNRFLAERTGGTYSTLKVQPAELEDSGVYFCASSQDGLGYTFGSGTRLTVV.

V gene TRBV29-1 combines with J gene TRBJ2-2, with 9 nucleotides matching TRBD1. J gave up 2 bases and V 6 bases, and 16 bases lay outside the gene matches. The CDR3 is 18 amino acids. The V gene's germline CDR1 is SQVTM and CDR2 ANQGSEA. CDR3 bases: TGCAGCGTCCCCCGGGACAGGGAAGGTGAGTTTAACACCGGGGAGCTGTTTTTT. It specifies CSVPRDREGEFNTGELFF.

The rearrangement links TRBV25-1 to TRBJ2-1, with 10 positions matching TRBD1. With 1 base clipped from V and 8 bases from J, the junction kept 8 bases outside the gene matches. CDR1 and CDR2 from the germline V gene are MGHDK and SYGVNS. The CDR3 covers 16 residues. This CDR3 reads CASSELGQGPSHEQFF. CDR3 sequence (DNA): TGTGCCAGCAGTGAATTGGGACAGGGGCCTAGTCATGAGCAGTTCTTC. Full variable domain (outside the CDR3, taken from reference TRBV25-1 and TRBJ2-1): EADIYQTPRYLVIGTGKKITLECSQTMGHDKMYWYQQDPGMELHLIHYSYGVNSTEKGDLSSESTVSRIRTEHFPLTLESARPSHTSQYLCASSELGQGPSHEQFFGPGTRLTVL.

This clone was seen just once. The rearrangement uses TRBV18 and TRBJ2-7; D is unresolved. Germline V gene data show CDR1 as KGHSH and CDR2 as LQKENI. Trimming cost V 5 bases and J 4 bases, with 12 bases left between them. This CDR3 spans 13 amino acids. The CDR3 sequence is CASSIGRVYEQYF. The CDR3 DNA follows: TGTGCCAGCTCAATCGGAAGGGTATACGAGCAGTACTTC. Looking up the rest from reference TRBV18 and TRBJ2-7 gives the full variable domain: NAGVMQNPRHLVRRRGQEARLRCSPMKGHSHVYWYRQLPEEGLKFMVYLQKENIIDESGMPKERFSAEFPKEGPSILRIQQVVRGDSAAYFCASSIGRVYEQYFGPGTRLTVT.

The chain is built from TRBV2 and TRBJ1-2; TRBD1 might be the D (6 bases). The CDR3 sequence is 14 residues long. Trimming removed 3 bases from V and 4 bases from J, with 12 bases in between. The germline V gene encodes CDR1 SNHLY and CDR2 FYNNEI. Written as DNA, the CDR3 is TGTGCCAGCAGTGAGCAGGGGCCCTTCTATGGCTACACCTTC. Translating it yields CASSEQGPFYGYTF.